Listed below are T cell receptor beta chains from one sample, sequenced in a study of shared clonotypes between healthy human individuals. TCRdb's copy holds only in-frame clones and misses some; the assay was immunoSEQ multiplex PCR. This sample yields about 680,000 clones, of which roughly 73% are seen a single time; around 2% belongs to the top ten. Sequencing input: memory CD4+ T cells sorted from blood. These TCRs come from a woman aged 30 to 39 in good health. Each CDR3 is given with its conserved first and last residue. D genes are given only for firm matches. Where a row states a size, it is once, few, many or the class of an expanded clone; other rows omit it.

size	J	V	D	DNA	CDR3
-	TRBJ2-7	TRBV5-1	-	TGCGCCAGCAGGAGGGAGGGGGCTCCCCACGAGCAGTACTTC	CASRREGAPHEQYF
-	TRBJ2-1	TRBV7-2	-	TGTGCCAGCAGCTTAGTCCCTAGCGTCGGCTACAATGAGCAGTTCTTC	CASSLVPSVGYNEQFF
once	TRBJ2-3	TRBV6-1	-	TGTGCCAGCATCCAGGGGAGGGTCCTCACAGATACGCAGTATTTT	CASIQGRVLTDTQYF
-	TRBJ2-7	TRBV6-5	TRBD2	TGTGCCAGCAGAGAAAGCGGGAGCGGGTACGAGCAGTACTTC	CASRESGSGYEQYF
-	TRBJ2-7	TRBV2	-	TGTGCCAGCAGTGAAGGTGTGGGAGCCTACGAGCAGTACTTC	CASSEGVGAYEQYF
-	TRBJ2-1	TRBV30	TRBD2	TGTGCCTGGAGAAAGAGCGGGAGCTACAATGAGCAGTTCTTC	CAWRKSGSYNEQFF
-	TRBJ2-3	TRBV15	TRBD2	TGTGCCACCAGCAGAAGGACTAGCGGGACAGGAGATACGCAGTATTTT	CATSRRTSGTGDTQYF
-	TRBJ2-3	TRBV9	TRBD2	TGTGCCAGCAGCGTAGGGTTAGCGGGAGGGTCTAGCACAGATACGCAGTATTTT	CASSVGLAGGSSTDTQYF
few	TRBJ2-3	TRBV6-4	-	TGTGCCAGCAGCCCCGGAGGCACAGATACGCAGTATTTT	CASSPGGTDTQYF
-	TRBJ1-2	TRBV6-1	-	TGTGCCAGCAGCCGGGGGCCAGGGAATCAGGGCTACACCTTC	CASSRGPGNQGYTF
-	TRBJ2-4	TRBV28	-	TGTGCCAGCAGTTCTCAGGGTCTGCTAGCCAAAAACATTCAGTACTTC	CASSSQGLLAKNIQYF
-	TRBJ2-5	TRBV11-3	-	TGTGCCAGCAGCTTAGGGGTGAGGAGCGGGCAAGAGACCCAGTACTTC	CASSLGVRSGQETQYF
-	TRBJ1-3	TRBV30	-	TGTGCCTGGAGTGTAGCCCGTTCTGGAAACACCATATATTTT	CAWSVARSGNTIYF
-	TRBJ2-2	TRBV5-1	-	TGCGCCAGCAGAATAGGTAACACCGGGGAGCTGTTTTTT	CASRIGNTGELFF
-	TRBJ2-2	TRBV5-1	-	TGCGCCAGCAGCTTGCTTTGGGACCGGCAGGGGACCGGGGAGCTGTTTTTT	CASSLLWDRQGTGELFF
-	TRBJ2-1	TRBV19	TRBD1	TGTGCCAGTACCTCCGGGACAGGGCTCAATGAGCAGTTCTTC	CASTSGTGLNEQFF